This passage covers 5 T cell receptor beta chains from one sample sequenced in a study of control samples from healthy donors and cancer patients. Assay: immunoSEQ multiplex PCR; the TCRdb copy retains only in-frame clones and omits some. This table holds roughly 70,000 clones, about 95% found once. Sequencing was performed on blood. The source of these receptors is a woman younger than 45 in good health.

V gene TRBV12-5 combines with J gene TRBJ1-5, with D uncertain. The CDR3 loop spans 14 amino acids. V lost 4 bases to trimming and J lost 3 bases, with 10 bases between them. Germline values: CDR1 LGHNT, CDR2 FRNRAP. CDR3 amino acids: CASGSWEFNQPQHF. The CDR3 coding sequence is TGTGCTAGTGGTTCCTGGGAGTTCAATCAGCCCCAGCATTTT.

The rearrangement uses TRBV4-1 and TRBJ2-1; 9 nucleotides agree with TRBD2. Trimming took 0 bases from V and 3 from J; bases not matched to a gene: 3. Germline lookup yields CDR1 MGHRA and CDR2 YSYEKL. This CDR3 has 16 amino acids. CDR3 residues: CASSQEAGGYYNEQFF. CDR3 nucleotide sequence: TGCGCCAGCAGCCAAGAGGCGGGGGGGTACTACAATGAGCAGTTCTTC.

This sequence joins TRBV28 and TRBJ1-4; D remains unclear. The ends were cut back, 6 bases at V and 3 bases at J, with 14 bases in the middle. This CDR3 spans 15 amino acids. Germline V lookup: CDR1 MDHEN, CDR2 SYDVKM. CDR3 sequence reads: CASRREGWSNEKLFF. In nucleotides, the CDR3 is TGTGCCAGCAGACGGGAGGGTTGGTCTAATGAAAAACTGTTTTTT.

The chain joins TRBV6-5 to TRBJ2-1; no clear D gene. The V end lost 5 bases, the J end lost 4 bases, and 15 bases lay between the germline ends. The CDR3 is 15 amino acids. CDR1 and CDR2 (germline): MNHEY, SVGAGI. The CDR3, as DNA: TGTGCCAGCAGTCCAGACGGCAGCGAGTACAATGAGCAGTTCTTC. Its protein is CASSPDGSEYNEQFF.

The chain has TRBV7-2 and TRBJ1-5; 7 positions agree with TRBD1. CDR1 SGHTA and CDR2 FQGNSA come from the germline V gene. CDR3 length: 13 amino acids. With 5 bases clipped from V and 2 bases from J, the junction kept 0 bases outside the gene matches. DNA for the CDR3: TGTGCCAGCAGCGACAGGGGCAATCAGCCCCAGCATTTT. Its protein is CASSDRGNQPQHF.